Described below is a single T cell receptor (beta chain) sequence and its context. The V gene's germline CDR1 is SGHRS and CDR2 YFSETQ. Losses at the gene ends were 4 bases for V and 0 bases for J; bases not matched to a gene: 2. The CDR3 contains 15 residues. This sample was taken from a study of blood T cell repertoires in COVID-19. Produced via immunoSEQ multiplex PCR; TCRdb's table is partial and in-frame only. The sample contains 90,000 to 100,000 clones, around 90% of which appear only once. The specimen sequenced was peripheral blood. V usage is TRBV5-1 and J usage is TRBJ1-5; 9 nucleotides agree with TRBD1. This sequence originates from a man in his 60s with COVID-19, enrolled during active disease. The CDR3: CASSQQGASNQPQHF. In nucleotides, the CDR3 is TGCGCCAGCAGCCAACAGGGGGCTAGCAATCAGCCCCAGCATTTT.